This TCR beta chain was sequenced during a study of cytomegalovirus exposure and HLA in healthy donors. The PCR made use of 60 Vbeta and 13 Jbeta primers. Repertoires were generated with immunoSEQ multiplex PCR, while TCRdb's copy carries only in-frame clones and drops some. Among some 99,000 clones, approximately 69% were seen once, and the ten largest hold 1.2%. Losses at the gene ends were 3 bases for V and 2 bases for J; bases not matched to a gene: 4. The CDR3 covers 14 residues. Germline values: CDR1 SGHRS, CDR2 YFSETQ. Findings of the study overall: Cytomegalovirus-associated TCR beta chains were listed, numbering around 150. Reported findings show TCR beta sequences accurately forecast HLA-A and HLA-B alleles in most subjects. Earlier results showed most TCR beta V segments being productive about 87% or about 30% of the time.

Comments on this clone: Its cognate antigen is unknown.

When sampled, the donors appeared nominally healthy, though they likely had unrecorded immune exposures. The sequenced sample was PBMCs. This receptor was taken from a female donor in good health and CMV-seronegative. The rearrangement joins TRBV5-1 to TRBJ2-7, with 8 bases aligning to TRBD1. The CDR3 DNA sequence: TGCGCCAGCAGCTATGGACAGGGTCCCTACGAGCAGTACTTC. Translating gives CASSYGQGPYEQYF.